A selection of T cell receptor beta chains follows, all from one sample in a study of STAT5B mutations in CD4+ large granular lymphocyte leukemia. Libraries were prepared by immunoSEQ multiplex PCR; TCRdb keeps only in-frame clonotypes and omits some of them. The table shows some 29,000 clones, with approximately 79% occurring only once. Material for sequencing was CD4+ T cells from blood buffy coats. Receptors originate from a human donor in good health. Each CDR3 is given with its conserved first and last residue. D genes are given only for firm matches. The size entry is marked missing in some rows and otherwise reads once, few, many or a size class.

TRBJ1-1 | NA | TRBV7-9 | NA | CASSFREVTEAFF | TGTGCCAGCAGCTTCAGGGAAGTAACTGAAGCTTTCTTT
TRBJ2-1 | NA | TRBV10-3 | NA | CAISERAGDGEQFF | TGTGCCATCAGTGAACGGGCGGGTGACGGTGAGCAGTTCTTC
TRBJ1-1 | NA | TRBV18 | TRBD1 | CASSPQEQGAGTEAFF | TGTGCCAGCTCACCTCAAGAACAGGGGGCGGGCACTGAAGCTTTCTTT
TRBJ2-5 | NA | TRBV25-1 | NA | CASSESPGVMGTQYF | TGTGCCAGCAGTGAATCGCCAGGCGTAATGGGGACCCAGTACTTC
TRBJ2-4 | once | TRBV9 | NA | CASSVAGTLAAKNIQYF | TGTGCCAGCAGCGTAGCTGGGACGCTGGCCGCCAAAAACATTCAGTACTTC
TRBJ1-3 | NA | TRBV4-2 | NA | CASSQAPLEDPGNTIYF | TGTGCCAGCAGCCAAGCCCCTTTGGAAGATCCTGGAAACACCATATATTTT
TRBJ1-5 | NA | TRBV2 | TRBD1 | CASNYDRGAQPQHF | TGTGCCAGCAACTACGACAGGGGTGCTCAGCCCCAGCATTTT
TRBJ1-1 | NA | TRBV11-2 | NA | CASSSSPRGLQPEAFF | TGTGCCAGCAGCTCCAGCCCCCGGGGGCTTCAACCTGAAGCTTTCTTT
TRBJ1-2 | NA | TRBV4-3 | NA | CASSQAPRRDGYTF | TGCGCCAGCAGCCAAGCTCCCAGGAGGGATGGCTACACCTTC
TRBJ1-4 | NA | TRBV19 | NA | CASNFRAGATNEKLFF | TGTGCCAGTAACTTTAGGGCCGGGGCAACTAATGAAAAACTGTTTTTT
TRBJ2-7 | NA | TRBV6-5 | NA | CASVRLGSYEQYF | TGTGCCAGCGTGCGTCTCGGCTCCTACGAGCAGTACTTC
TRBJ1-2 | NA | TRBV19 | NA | CASSTLIRGDRYGYTF | TGTGCCAGTAGTACTCTCATTCGGGGGGATCGGTATGGCTACACCTTC
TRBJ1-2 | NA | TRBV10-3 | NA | CAISESVGNYGYTF | TGTGCCATCAGTGAGTCAGTGGGGAACTATGGCTACACCTTC
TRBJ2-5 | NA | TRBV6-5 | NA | CASGNRAGETQYF | TGTGCCAGCGGGAACAGGGCAGGGGAGACCCAGTACTTC
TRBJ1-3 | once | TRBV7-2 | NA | CASSPGDFSGNTIYF | TGTGCCAGCAGCCCGGGGGATTTCTCTGGAAACACCATATATTTT
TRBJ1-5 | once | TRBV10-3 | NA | CAISGTHSNQPQHF | TGTGCCATCAGCGGGACCCATAGCAATCAGCCCCAGCATTTT
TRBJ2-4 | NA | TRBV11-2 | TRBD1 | CASSSPKTGKLQYF | TGTGCCAGCAGCTCACCAAAGACAGGGAAACTTCAGTACTTC
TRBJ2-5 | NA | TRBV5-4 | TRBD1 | CASSGDRGPVETQYF | TGTGCCAGCAGCGGGGACAGGGGGCCGGTTGAGACCCAGTACTTC
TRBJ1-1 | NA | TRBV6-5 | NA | CASSYASSNTEAFF | TGTGCCAGCAGTTACGCGTCTTCGAACACTGAAGCTTTCTTT
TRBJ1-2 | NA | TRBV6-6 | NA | CASSPGGHYGYTF | TGTGCCAGCAGCCCGGGGGGACACTATGGCTACACCTTC
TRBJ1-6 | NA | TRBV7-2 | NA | CASSRGGSYNSPLHF | TGTGCCAGCAGCAGAGGGGGTTCCTATAATTCACCCCTCCACTTT
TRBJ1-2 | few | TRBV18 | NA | CASSPEQADAYGYTF | TGTGCCAGCTCACCAGAGCAGGCGGACGCATATGGCTACACCTTC
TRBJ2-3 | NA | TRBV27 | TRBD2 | CASSLWSGGTLTDTQYF | TGTGCCAGCAGTTTATGGAGCGGGGGCACACTCACAGATACGCAGTATTTT
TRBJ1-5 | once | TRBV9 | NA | CASSEGGDGDQPQHF | TGTGCCAGCAGCGAGGGGGGGGATGGGGATCAGCCCCAGCATTTT
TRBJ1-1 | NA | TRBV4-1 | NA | CASSQADNNEAFF | TGCGCCAGCAGCCAAGCGGATAATAATGAAGCTTTCTTT
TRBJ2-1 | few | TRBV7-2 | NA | CASSLGGGSTLNEQFF | TGTGCCAGCAGCTTAGGAGGGGGGTCCACTCTCAATGAGCAGTTCTTC
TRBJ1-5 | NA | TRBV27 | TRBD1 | CASSKTGTGGQPQHF | TGTGCCAGCAGCAAGACCGGGACAGGGGGCCAGCCCCAGCATTTT
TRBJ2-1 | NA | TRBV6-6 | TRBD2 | CASSLTSGGTNEQFF | TGTGCCAGCAGTCTTACTAGCGGGGGGACCAATGAGCAGTTCTTC
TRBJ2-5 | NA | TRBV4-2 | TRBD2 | CASSQDPGLIETQYF | TGTGCCAGCAGCCAAGACCCGGGACTAATAGAGACCCAGTACTTC
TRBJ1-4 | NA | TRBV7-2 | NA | CASSLRLGDNEKLFF | TGTGCCAGCAGCTTAAGGTTAGGCGATAATGAAAAACTGTTTTTT
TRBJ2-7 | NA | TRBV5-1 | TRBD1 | CASSHFTGGDEQYF | TGCGCCAGCAGCCACTTCACAGGGGGCGACGAGCAGTACTTC
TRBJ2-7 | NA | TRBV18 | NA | CASSPRAQPEQYF | TGTGCCAGCTCACCCCGGGCCCAGCCCGAGCAGTACTTC
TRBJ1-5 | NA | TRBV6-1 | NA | CASILFTDNQPQHF | TGTGCCAGCATTTTATTCACAGACAATCAGCCCCAGCATTTT
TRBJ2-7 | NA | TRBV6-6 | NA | CASSPERTLAYEQYF | TGTGCCAGCAGTCCCGAGCGGACCCTAGCTTACGAGCAGTACTTC
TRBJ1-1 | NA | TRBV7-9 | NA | CASSLGGMNTEAFF | TGTGCCAGCAGCTTAGGAGGGATGAACACTGAAGCTTTCTTT
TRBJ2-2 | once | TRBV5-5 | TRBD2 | CASSFTGLAGGPGTGELFF | TGTGCCAGCAGCTTTACGGGACTAGCGGGGGGGCCGGGCACCGGGGAGCTGTTTTTT
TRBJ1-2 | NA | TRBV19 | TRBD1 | CASSIRLEGADGYTF | TGTGCCAGTAGTATACGCCTCGAGGGGGCTGATGGCTACACCTTC
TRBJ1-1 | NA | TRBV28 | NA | CASSLWTGGDTEAFF | TGTGCCAGCAGTTTATGGACAGGTGGGGACACTGAAGCTTTCTTT
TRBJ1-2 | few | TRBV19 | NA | CASQANRGYTF | TGTGCGTCCCAGGCGAATCGGGGCTACACCTTC
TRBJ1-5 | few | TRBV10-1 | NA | CASSGMGLERASNQPQHF | TGCGCCAGCAGTGGTATGGGGCTCGAAAGGGCCAGCAATCAGCCCCAGCATTTT
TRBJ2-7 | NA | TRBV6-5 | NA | CASSRQGGSYEQYF | TGTGCCAGCAGCCGGCAGGGGGGCTCGTACGAGCAGTACTTC
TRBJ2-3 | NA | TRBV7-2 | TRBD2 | CASSLVPGLAGGSTDTQYF | TGTGCCAGCAGCTTAGTCCCTGGTCTAGCGGGGGGCAGCACAGATACGCAGTATTTT
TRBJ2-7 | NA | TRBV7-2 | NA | CASSLREGFYEQYF | TGTGCCAGCAGCTTACGTGAGGGGTTCTACGAGCAGTACTTC
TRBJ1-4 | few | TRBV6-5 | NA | CASSYSRGVGEKLFF | TGTGCCAGCAGTTACTCTCGGGGGGTTGGGGAAAAACTGTTTTTT
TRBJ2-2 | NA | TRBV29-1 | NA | CSVAPGRRTGELFF | TGCAGCGTGGCTCCGGGACGTCGGACCGGGGAGCTGTTTTTT
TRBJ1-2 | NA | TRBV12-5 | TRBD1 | CASGLGQGAGGYTF | TGTGCTAGTGGTTTGGGACAGGGGGCGGGTGGCTACACCTTC
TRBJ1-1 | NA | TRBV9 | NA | CASSVEEGLMNTEAFF | TGTGCCAGCAGCGTAGAGGAGGGTCTCATGAACACTGAAGCTTTCTTT
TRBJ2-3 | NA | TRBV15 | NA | CATSRAQSGLGTDTQYF | TGTGCCACCAGCAGAGCTCAAAGCGGCCTCGGCACAGATACGCAGTATTTT
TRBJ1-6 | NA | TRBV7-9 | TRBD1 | CASSSPPGTGNSPLHF | TGTGCCAGCAGCTCACCCCCCGGGACAGGCAATTCACCCCTCCACTTT
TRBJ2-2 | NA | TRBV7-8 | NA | CASSFGHPGELFF | TGTGCCAGCAGCTTCGGCCATCCCGGGGAGCTGTTTTTT
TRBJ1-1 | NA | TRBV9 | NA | CASSVAAVRKNTEAFF | TGTGCCAGCAGCGTAGCCGCGGTGAGGAAGAACACTGAAGCTTTCTTT
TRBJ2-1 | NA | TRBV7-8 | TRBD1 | CASRSTGASYNEQFF | TGTGCCAGCAGATCGACAGGGGCCTCCTACAATGAGCAGTTCTTC
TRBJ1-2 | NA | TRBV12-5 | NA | CASGSNPLPGLTF | TGTGCTAGTGGTTCCAACCCCCTCCCGGGACTAACTTTC
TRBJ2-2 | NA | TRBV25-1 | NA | CASSGSHTGELFF | TGTGCCAGCAGTGGCTCGCACACCGGGGAGCTGTTTTTT
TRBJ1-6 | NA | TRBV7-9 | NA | CASSLGSSYNSPLHF | TGTGCCAGCAGCTTAGGGAGCTCCTATAATTCACCCCTCCACTTT
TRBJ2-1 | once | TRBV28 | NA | CARGPSPSAYDEEQFF | TGTGCCAGGGGCCCCAGTCCCTCGGCTTATGACGAGGAGCAGTTCTTC
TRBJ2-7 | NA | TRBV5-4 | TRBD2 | CASSPPGQRGGSMSEQYF | TGTGCCAGCAGCCCCCCCGGCCAGCGGGGGGGCAGTATGAGTGAGCAGTACTTC
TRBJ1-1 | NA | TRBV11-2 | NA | CASSLGGGRANTEAFF | TGTGCCAGCAGCCTAGGAGGAGGCAGGGCGAACACTGAAGCTTTCTTT